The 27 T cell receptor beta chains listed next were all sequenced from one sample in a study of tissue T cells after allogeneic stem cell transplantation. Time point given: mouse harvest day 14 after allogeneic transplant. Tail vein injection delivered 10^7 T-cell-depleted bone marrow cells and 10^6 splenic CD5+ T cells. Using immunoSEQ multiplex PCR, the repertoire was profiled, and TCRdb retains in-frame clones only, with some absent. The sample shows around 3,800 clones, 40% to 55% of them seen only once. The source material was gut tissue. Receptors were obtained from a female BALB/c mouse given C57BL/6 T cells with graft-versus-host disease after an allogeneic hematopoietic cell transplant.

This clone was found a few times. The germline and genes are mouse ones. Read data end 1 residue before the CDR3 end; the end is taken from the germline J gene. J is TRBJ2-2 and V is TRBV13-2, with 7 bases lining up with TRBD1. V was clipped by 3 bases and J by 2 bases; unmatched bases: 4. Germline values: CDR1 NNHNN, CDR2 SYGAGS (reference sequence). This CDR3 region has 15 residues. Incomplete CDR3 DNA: TGTGCCAGCGGTGTCCCGGGACAGAACACCGGGCAGCTCTAC. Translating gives CASGVPGQNTGQLY. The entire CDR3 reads CASGVPGQNTGQLYF.

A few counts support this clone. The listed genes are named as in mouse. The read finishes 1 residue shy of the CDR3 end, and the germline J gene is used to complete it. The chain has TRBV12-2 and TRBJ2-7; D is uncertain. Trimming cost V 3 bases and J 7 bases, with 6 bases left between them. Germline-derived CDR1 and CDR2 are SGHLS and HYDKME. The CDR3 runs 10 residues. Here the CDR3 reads CASSGEEQYF. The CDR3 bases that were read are TGTGCCAGCTCTGGGGAGGAACAGTAC.

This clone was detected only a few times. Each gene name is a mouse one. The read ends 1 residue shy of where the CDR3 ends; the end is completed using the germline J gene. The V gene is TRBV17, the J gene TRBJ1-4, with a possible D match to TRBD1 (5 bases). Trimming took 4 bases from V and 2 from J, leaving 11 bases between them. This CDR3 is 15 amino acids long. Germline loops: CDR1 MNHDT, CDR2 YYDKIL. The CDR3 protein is CASSIEGPSNERLFF. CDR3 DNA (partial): TGTGCTAGCAGTATCGAGGGGCCATCCAACGAAAGATTATTT. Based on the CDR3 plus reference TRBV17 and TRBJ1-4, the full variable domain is DTTVKQNPRYKLARVGKPVNLICSQTMNHDTMYWYQKKPNQAPKLLLFYYDKILNREADTFEKFQSSRPNNSFCSLYIGSAGLEYSAMYLCASSIEGPSNERLFFGHGTKLSVL.

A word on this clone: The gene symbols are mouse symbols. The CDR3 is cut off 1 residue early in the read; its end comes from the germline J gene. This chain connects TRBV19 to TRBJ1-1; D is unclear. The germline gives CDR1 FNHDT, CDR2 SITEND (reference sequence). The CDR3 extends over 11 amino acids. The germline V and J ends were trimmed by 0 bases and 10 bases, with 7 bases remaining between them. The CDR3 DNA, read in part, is TGTGCCAGCAGTATAGGGGAAGGAGTCTTC. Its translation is CASSIGEGVF. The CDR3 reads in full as CASSIGEGVFF.

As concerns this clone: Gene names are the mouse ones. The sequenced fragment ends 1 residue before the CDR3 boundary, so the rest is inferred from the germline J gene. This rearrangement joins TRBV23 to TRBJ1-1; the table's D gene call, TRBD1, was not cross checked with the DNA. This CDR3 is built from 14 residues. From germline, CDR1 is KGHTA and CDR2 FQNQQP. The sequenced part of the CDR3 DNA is TGCTCCAGCAGTCAATCTGACAGGGGGCTCGGAGTCTTC. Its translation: CSSSQSDRGLGVF. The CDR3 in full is CSSSQSDRGLGVFF.

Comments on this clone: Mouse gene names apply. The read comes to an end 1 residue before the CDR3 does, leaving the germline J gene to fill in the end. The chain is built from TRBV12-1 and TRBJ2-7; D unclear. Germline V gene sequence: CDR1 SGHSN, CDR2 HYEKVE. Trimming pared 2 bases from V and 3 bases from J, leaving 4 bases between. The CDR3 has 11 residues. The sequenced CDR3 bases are TGTGCCAGCTCTCCATACTATGAACAGTAC. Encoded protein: CASSPYYEQY. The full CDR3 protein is CASSPYYEQYF.

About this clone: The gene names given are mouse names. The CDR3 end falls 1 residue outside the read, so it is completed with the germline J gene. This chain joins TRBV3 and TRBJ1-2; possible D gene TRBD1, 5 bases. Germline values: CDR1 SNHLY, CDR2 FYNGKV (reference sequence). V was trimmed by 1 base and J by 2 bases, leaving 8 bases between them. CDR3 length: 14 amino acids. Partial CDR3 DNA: TGTGCCAGCAGCTTAGGAGAGGGGAACTCCGACTACACC. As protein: CASSLGEGNSDYT. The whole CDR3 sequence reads CASSLGEGNSDYTF.

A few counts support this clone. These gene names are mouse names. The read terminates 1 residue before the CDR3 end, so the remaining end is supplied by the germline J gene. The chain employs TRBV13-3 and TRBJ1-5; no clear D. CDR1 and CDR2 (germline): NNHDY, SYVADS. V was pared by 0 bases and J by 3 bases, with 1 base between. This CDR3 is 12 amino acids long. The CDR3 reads CASSDGNQAPLF. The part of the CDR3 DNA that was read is TGTGCCAGCAGTGATGGCAACCAGGCTCCGCTT.

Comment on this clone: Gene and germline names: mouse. CDR3 loop: CASSLDGNQDTQYF. The covered CDR3 bases are TGTGCCAGCTCTCTCGACGGGAACCAAGACACCCAGTAC. The chain employs TRBV12-2 and TRBJ2-5; D remains ambiguous. The CDR3 is cut off 1 residue early in the read; its end comes from the germline J gene. Germline CDR1 is SGHLS and CDR2 is HYDKME. This CDR3 is 14 amino acids long. Deletions cut 0 bases from V and 0 bases from J, with 6 bases between.

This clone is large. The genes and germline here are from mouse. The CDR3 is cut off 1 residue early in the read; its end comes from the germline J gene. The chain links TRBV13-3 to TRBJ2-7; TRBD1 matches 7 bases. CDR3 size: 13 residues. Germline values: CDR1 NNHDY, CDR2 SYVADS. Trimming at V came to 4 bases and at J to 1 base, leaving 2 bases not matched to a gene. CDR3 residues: CASSRDRSYEQYF. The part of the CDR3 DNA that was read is TGTGCCAGCAGTCGGGACAGATCCTATGAACAGTAC.

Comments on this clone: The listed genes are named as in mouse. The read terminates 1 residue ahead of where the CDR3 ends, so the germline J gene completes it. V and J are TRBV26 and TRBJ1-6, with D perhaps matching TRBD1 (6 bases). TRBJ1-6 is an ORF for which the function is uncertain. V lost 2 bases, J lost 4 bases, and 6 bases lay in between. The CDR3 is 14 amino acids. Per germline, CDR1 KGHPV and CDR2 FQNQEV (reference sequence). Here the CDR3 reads CASSLGQYNSPLYF. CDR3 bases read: TGTGCCAGCAGTCTGGGACAGTATAATTCGCCCCTCTAC.

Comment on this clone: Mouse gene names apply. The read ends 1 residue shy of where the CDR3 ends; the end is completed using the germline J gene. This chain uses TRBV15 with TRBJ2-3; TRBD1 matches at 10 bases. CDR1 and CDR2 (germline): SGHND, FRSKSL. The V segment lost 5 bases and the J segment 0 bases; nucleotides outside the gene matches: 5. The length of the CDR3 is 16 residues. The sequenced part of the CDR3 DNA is TGTGCCAGCAGTCTCCGACAGGGGGCTAGTGCAGAAACGCTGTAT. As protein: CASSLRQGASAETLY. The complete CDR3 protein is CASSLRQGASAETLYF.

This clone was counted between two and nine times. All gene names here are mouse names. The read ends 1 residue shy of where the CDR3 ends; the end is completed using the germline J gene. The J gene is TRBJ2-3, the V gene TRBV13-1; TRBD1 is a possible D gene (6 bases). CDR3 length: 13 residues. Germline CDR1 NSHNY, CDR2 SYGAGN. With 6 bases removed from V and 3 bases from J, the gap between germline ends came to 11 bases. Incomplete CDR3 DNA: TGTGCCAGCAACAGGGAGGGGGCAGAAACGCTGTAT. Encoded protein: CASNREGAETLY. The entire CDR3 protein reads CASNREGAETLYF.

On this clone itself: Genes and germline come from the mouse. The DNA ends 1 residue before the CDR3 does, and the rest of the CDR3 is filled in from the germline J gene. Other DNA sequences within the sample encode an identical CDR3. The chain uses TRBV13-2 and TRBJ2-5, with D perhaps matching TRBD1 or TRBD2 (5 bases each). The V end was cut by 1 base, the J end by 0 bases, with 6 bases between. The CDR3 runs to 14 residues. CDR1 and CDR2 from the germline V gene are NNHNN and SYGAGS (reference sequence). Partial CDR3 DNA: TGTGCCAGCGGTGATCGGGGGAACCAAGACACCCAGTAC. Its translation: CASGDRGNQDTQY. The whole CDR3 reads CASGDRGNQDTQYF.

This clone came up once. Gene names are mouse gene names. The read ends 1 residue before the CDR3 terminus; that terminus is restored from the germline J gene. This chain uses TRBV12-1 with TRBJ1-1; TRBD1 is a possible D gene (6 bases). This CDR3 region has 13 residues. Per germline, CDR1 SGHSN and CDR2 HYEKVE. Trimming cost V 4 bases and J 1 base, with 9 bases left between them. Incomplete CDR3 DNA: TGTGCCAGCTCCCAGGACAGAAACACAGAAGTCTTC. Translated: CASSQDRNTEVF. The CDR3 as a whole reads CASSQDRNTEVFF.

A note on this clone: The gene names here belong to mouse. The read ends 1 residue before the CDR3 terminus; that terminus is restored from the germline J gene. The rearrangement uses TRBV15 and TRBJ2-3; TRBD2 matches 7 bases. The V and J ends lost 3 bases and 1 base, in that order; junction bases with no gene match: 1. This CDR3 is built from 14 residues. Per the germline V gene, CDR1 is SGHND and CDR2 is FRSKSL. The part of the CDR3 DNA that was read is TGTGCCAGCAGTTTTCTGGGGGGTGCAGAAACGCTGTAT. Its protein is CASSFLGGAETLY. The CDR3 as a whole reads CASSFLGGAETLYF.

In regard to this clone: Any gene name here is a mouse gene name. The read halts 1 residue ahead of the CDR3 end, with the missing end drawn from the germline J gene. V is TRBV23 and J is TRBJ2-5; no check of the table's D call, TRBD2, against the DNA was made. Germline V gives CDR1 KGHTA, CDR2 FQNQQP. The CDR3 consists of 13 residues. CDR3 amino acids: CSSSQSLGDTQYF. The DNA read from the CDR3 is TGCTCCAGCAGTCAATCCCTGGGAGACACCCAGTAC.

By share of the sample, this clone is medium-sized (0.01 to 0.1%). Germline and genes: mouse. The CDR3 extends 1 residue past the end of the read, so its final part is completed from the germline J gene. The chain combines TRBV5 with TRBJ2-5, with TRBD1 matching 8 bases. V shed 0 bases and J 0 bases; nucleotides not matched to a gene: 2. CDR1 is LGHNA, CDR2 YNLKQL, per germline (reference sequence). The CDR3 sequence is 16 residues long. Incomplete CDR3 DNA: TGTGCCAGCAGCCAAGAGGACAGGGTTAACCAAGACACCCAGTAC. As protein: CASSQEDRVNQDTQY. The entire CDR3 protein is CASSQEDRVNQDTQYF.

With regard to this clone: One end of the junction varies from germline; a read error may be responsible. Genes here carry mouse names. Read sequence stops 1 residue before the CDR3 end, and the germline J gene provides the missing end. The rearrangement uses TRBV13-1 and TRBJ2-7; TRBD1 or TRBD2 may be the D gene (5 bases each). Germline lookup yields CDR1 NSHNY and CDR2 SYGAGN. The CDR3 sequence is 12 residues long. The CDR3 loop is CVSKGRSYEQYF. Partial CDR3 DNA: TGTGTCAGCAAGGGACGGTCCTATGAACAGTAC.

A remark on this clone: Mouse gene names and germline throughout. CDR3 bases read: TGTGCCAGCAGCCACTGGGGAGAAACGCTGTAT. Encoded protein: CASSHWGETLY. The full CDR3 reads CASSHWGETLYF. V usage is TRBV5 and J usage is TRBJ2-3; a possible D gene is TRBD2 (6 bases). The read is 1 residue too short to cover the CDR3 end, so that end is filled in from the germline J gene. The V gene lost 3 bases and the J gene lost 5 bases, with 6 bases spanning the gap. Germline assignment: CDR1 LGHNA and CDR2 YNLKQL (reference sequence). The CDR3 loop spans 12 amino acids.

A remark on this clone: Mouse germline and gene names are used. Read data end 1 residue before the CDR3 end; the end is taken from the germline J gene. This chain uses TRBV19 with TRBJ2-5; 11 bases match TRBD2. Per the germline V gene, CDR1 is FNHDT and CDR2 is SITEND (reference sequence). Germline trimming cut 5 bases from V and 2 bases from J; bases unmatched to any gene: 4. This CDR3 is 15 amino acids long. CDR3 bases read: TGTGCCAGCAGAGAACTGGGGGGGCGCCAAGACACCCAGTAC. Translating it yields CASRELGGRQDTQY. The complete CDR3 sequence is CASRELGGRQDTQYF.

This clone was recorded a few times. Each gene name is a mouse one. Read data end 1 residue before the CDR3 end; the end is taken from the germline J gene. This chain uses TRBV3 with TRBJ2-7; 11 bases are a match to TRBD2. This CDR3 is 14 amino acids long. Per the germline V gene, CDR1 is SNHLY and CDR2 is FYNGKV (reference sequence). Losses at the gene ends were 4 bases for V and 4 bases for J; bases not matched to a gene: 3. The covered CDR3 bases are TGTGCCAGCAGCTCGGGACTGGGGGCGTATGAACAGTAC. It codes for CASSSGLGAYEQY. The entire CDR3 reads CASSSGLGAYEQYF.

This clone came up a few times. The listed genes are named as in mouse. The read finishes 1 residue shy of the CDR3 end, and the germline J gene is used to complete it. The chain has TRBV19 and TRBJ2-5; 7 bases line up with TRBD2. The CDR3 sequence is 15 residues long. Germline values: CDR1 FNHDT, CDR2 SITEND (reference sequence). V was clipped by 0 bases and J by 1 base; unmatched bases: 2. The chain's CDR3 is CASSIGGGYQDTQYF. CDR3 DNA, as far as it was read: TGTGCCAGCAGTATAGGGGGGGGGTACCAAGACACCCAGTAC.

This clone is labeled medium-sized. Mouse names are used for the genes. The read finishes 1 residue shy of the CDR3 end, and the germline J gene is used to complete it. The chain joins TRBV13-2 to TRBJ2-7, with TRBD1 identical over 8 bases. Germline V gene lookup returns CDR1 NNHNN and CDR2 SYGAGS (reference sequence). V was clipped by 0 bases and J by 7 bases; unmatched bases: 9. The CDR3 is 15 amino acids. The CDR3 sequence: CASGDGRGRGEEQYF. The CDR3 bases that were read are TGTGCCAGCGGTGATGGCAGGGGGCGAGGAGAGGAACAGTAC.

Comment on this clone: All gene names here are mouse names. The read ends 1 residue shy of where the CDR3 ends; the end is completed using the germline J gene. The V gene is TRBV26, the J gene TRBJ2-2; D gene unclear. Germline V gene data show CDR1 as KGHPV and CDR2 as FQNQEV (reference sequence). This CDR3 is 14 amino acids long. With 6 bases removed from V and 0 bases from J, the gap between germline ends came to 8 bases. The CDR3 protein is CASSPQTNTGQLYF. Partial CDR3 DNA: TGTGCCAGCAGCCCCCAAACAAACACCGGGCAGCTCTAC. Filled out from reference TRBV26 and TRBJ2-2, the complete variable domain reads NSKVIQTPRYLVKGQGQKAKMRCIPEKGHPVVFWYQQNKNNEFKFLINFQNQEVLQQIDMTEKRFSAECPSNSPCSLEIQSSEAGDSALYLCASSPQTNTGQLYFGEGSKLTVL.

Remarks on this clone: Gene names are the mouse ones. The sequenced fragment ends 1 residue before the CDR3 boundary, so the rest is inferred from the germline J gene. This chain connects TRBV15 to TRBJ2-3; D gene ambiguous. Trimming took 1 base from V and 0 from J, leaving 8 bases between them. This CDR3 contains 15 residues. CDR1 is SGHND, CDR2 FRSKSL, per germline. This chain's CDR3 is CASSLERGSAETLYF. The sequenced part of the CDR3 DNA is TGTGCCAGCAGTTTAGAACGGGGTAGTGCAGAAACGCTGTAT. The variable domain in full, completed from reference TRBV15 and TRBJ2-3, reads DAGVTQTPRHEVAEKGQTIILKCEPVSGHNDLFWYRQTKIQGLELLSYFRSKSLMEDGGAFKDRFKAEMLNSSFSTLKIQPTEPKDSAVYLCASSLERGSAETLYFGSGTRLTVL.

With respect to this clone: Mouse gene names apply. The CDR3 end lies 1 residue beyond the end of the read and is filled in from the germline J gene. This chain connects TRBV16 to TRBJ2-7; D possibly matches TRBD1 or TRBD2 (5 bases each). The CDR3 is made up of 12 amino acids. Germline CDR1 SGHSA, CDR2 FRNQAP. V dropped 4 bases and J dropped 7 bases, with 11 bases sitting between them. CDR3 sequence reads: CASSSGTGEQYF. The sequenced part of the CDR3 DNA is TGTGCAAGCAGCTCCGGGACGGGGGAACAGTAC.